The sequence of this TCR beta chain was determined in a study of memory CD4+ T cells and cytomegalovirus serostatus. Here immunoSEQ multiplex PCR was the method, and the copy in TCRdb shows in-frame clones only, minus some. The repertoire has under 55,000 clones, 80% to 85% of them found once; the top ten carry approximately 1.4%. This clone showed up just once. The sort gate was single viable CD3+CD4+CD8-CD45RO+ cells for memory CD4+ T cells. The CDR3 covers 14 residues. Deletions cut 2 bases from V and 7 bases from J, with 14 bases between. Germline V gene sequence: CDR1 MNHEY, CDR2 SVGAGI. This TCR derives from an adult in good health and CMV-seropositive. The chain combines TRBV6-5 with TRBJ1-1, with D perhaps TRBD1 (5 bases). The sample consisted of memory CD4+ T cells from blood. CDR3 sequence (DNA): TGTGCCAGCAGTTACGGCGGGGCGGGGGGTGAAGCTTTCTTT. It translates to CASSYGGAGGEAFF.